This TCR beta chain was identified during a study of blood T cells in healthy people across ages. The overall study: Roughly one uniquely barcoded beta molecule per two T cells was captured.

Study-level findings and limits: Roughly linearly, TCR beta diversity per million T cells fell as age increased.

Peripheral blood was drawn, approximately 9.5 milliliters per donor. The CDR3 is 16 residues long. CDR1 and CDR2 (germline): SGHVS, FQNEAQ. Trimming took 6 bases from V and 5 from J; bases not matched to a gene: 14. A J-beta primer mix and a sample-barcoded 5' primer were used in a second PCR of roughly 7 to 12 cycles. TCRdb reprocessed the 5' RACE reads via MiXCR and lists one record per CDR3 protein. The sample lists 780,000 or so distinct CDR3 sequences, roughly 50% occurring once. Of note for this clonotype: As yet, its antigen is unknown.

Material: blood. The TCR comes from a man in his forties in good health. This chain links TRBV7-8 with TRBJ2-5; 8 nucleotides agree with TRBD1. The CDR3 region has the DNA TGTGCCAGCAGGTCTTACGTCGGACAGGGTGAGGAGACCCAGTACTTC. Protein product: CASRSYVGQGEETQYF. Full variable domain (remainder filled in from reference TRBV7-8 and TRBJ2-5): GAGVSQSPRYKVAKRGQDVALRCDPISGHVSLFWYQQALGQGPEFLTYFQNEAQLDKSGLPSDRFFAERPEGSVSTLKIQRTQQEDSAVYLCASRSYVGQGEETQYFGPGTRLLVL.